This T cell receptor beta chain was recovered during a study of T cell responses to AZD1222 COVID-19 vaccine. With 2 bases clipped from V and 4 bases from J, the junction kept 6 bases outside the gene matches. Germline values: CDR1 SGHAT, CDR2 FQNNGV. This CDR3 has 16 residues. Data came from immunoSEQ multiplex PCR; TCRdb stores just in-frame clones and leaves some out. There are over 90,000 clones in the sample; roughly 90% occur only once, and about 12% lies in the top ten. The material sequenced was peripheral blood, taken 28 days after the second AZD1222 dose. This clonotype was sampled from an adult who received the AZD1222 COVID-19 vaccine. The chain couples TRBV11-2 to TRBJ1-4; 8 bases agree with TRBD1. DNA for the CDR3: TGTGCCAGCAGCTTAAGAGGGGGACAGGATAATGAAAAACTGTTTTTT. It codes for CASSLRGGQDNEKLFF.